The rows below give T cell receptor beta chains drawn from one sample of a study of human T cells and chemical hapten exposure. TCRdb reprocessed the 5' RACE reads with MiXCR, giving one entry per CDR3 protein. Here the sample spans about 81,000 distinct CDR3 sequences, about 8.4% being singletons. The receptors were gathered from a male donor in good health. The conserved cysteine and the conserved F or W are not part of the CDR3 here. The order of the fields is V gene, J gene, CDR3 protein.

>TRBV2|TRBJ1-1
ASSVGDRGRNTEAF
>TRBV28|TRBJ1-3
ASRTTGNGNTIY
>TRBV6-2/TRBV6-3|TRBJ2-7
ASRRTGGGYEQY
>TRBV20-1|TRBJ2-1
SARAQLYEQF
>TRBV5-1|TRBJ2-3
ASSSSGTSGTDTQY
>TRBV4-1|TRBJ1-1
ASSQDRQGNEAF
>TRBV15|TRBJ2-1
ATSRDIRARGYNEQF
>TRBV4-2|TRBJ2-2
ASSSQTSGGAGGELF
>TRBV19|TRBJ2-1
ASKPTDRGQGTVYEQF
>TRBV6-2/TRBV6-3|TRBJ1-5
ASMFGGRNQPQH
>TRBV10-2|TRBJ2-2
AIQPGPSTPNTGELF
>TRBV9|TRBJ1-3
ASSVGSGSGNTIY
>TRBV4-2|TRBJ2-7
ASSQGSHEQY
>TRBV7-2|TRBJ2-1
ASTTRLASEQF
>TRBV4-2|TRBJ2-2
ASSHGLAGPLELF
>TRBV4-3|TRBJ2-7
ASSQEVRHEQY
>TRBV29-1|TRBJ2-5
SVIVEPKKETQY
>TRBV4-3|TRBJ2-7
ASSQTTSGTSYEQY
>TRBV3-1|TRBJ2-1
ASSSSGTSGRQKYNEQF
>TRBV4-2|TRBJ2-7
ASSQATPTGGGPYEQY